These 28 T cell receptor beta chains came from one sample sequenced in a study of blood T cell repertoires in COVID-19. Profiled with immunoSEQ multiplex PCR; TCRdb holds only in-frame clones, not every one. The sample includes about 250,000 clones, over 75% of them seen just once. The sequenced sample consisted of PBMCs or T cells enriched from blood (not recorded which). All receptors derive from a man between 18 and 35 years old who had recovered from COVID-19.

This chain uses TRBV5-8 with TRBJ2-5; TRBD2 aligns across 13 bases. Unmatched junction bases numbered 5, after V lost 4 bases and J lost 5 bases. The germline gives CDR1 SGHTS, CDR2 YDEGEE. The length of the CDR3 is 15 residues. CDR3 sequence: CASSQGLAGRETQYF. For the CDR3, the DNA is TGTGCCAGCAGCCAGGGACTAGCGGGAAGGGAGACCCAGTACTTC.

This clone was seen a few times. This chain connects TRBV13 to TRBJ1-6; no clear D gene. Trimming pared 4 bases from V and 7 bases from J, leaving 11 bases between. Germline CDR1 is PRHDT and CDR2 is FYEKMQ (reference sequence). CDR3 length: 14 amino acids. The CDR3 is CASSSGFQNSPLHF. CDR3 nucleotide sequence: TGTGCCAGCAGCTCGGGTTTTCAGAATTCACCCCTCCACTTT.

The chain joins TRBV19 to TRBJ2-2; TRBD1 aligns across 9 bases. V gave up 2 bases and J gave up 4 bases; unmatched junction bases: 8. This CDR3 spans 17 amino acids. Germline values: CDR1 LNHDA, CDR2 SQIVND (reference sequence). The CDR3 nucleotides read TGTGCCAGTAGTATATCCTCCGGGACAGGGCCCACCGGGGAGCTGTTTTTT. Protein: CASSISSGTGPTGELFF.

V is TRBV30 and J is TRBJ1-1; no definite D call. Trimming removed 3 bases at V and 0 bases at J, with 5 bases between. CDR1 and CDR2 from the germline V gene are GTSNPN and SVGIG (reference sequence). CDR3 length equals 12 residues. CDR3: CAWSRMNTEAFF. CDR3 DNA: TGTGCCTGGAGCAGAATGAACACTGAAGCTTTCTTT.

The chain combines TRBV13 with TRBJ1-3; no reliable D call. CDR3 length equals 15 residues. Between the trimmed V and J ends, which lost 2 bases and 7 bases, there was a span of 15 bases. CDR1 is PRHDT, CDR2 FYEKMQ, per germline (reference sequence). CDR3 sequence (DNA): TGTGCCAGCAGCTTAAGGCTGTCAGGTCGGAACACCATATATTTT. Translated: CASSLRLSGRNTIYF.

The CDR3 DNA reads as TGTGCCTGGAGTGTACTAGCGGGAAACACAGATACGCAGTATTTT. It is translated as CAWSVLAGNTDTQYF. This chain joins TRBV30 and TRBJ2-3, with 10 bases aligning to TRBD2. The junction had 2 bases not matched to a gene; V was cut back by 0 bases and J by 2 bases. The CDR3 sequence is 15 residues long. From germline, CDR1 is GTSNPN and CDR2 SVGIG (reference sequence).

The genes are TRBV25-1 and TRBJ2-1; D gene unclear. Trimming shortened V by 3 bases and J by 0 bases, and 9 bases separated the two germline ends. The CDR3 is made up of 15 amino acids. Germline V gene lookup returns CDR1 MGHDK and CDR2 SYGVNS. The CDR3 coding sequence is TGTGCCAGCAGTGATTGGGCAGGCTCCTACAATGAGCAGTTCTTC. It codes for CASSDWAGSYNEQFF. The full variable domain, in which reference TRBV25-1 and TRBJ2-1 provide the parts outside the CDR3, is EADIYQTPRYLVIGTGKKITLECSQTMGHDKMYWYQQDPGMELHLIHYSYGVNSTEKGDLSSESTVSRIRTEHFPLTLESARPSHTSQYLCASSDWAGSYNEQFFGPGTRLTVL.

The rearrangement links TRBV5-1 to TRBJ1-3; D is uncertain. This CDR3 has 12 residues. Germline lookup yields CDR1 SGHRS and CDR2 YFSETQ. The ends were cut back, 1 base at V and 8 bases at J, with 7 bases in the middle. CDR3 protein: CASSLRGDTIYF. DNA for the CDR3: TGCGCCAGCAGCTTGAGAGGCGACACCATATATTTT.

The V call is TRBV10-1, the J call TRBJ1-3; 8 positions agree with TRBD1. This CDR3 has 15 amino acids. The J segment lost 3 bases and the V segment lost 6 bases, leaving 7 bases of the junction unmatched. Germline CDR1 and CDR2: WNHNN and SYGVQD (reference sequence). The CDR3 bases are TGCGCCAGCAGCGACCCTGGGACAGGTGGAAACACCATATATTTT. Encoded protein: CASSDPGTGGNTIYF.

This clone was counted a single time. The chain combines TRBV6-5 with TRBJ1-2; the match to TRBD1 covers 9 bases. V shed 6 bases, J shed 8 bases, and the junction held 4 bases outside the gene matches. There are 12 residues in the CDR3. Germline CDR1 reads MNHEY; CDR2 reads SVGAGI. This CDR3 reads CASRGQGSGYTF. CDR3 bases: TGTGCCAGCAGGGGACAGGGCTCGGGCTACACCTTC.

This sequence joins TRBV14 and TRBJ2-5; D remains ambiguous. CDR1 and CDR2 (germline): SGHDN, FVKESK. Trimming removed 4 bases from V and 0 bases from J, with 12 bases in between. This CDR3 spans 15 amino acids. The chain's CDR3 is CASSPRISNQETQYF. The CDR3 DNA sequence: TGTGCCAGCAGCCCCCGGATTAGCAACCAAGAGACCCAGTACTTC.

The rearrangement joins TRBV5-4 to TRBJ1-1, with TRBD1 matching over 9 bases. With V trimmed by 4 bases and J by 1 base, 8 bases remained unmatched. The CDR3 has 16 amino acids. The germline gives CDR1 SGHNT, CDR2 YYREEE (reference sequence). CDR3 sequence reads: CASSGHRGRGNTEAFF. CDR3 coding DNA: TGTGCCAGCAGCGGGCACAGGGGGCGCGGGAACACTGAAGCTTTCTTT.

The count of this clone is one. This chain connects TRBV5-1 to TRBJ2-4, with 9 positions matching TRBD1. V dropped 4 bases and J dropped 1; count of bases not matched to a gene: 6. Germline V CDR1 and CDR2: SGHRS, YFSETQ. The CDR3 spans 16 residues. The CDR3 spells CASSPGQGTAKNIQYF. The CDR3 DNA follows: TGCGCCAGCAGCCCGGGACAGGGCACGGCCAAAAACATTCAGTACTTC.

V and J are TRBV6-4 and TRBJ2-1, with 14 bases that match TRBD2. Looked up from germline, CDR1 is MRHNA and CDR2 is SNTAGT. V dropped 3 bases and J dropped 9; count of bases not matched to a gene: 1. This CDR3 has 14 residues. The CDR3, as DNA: TGTGCCAGCAGTGAGGGACTAGCGGGGGCTGAGCAGTTCTTC. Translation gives CASSEGLAGAEQFF.

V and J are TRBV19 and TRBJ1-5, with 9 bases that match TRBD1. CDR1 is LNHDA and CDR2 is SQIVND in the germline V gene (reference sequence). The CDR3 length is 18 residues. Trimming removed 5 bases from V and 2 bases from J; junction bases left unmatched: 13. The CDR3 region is CASSSGTGWELGNQPQHF. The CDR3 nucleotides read TGTGCCAGTAGTTCCGGGACAGGGTGGGAGCTGGGCAATCAGCCCCAGCATTTT.

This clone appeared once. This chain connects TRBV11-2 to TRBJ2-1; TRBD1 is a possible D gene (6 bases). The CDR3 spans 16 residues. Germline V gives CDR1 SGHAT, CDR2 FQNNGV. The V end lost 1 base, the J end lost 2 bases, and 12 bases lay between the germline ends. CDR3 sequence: CASSLGARGPYNEQFF. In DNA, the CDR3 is TGTGCCAGCAGCTTAGGGGCCAGGGGTCCCTACAATGAGCAGTTCTTC. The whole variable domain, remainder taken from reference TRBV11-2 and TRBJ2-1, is EAGVAQSPRYKIIEKRQSVAFWCNPISGHATLYWYQQILGQGPKLLIQFQNNGVVDDSQLPKDRFSAERLKGVDSTLKIQPAKLEDSAVYLCASSLGARGPYNEQFFGPGTRLTVL.

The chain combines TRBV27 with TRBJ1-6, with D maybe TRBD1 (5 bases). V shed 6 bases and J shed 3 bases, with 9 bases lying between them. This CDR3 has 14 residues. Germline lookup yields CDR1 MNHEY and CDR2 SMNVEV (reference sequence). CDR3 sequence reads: CASRRQIYNSPLHF. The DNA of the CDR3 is TGTGCCAGCAGGAGACAGATCTATAATTCACCCCTCCACTTT.

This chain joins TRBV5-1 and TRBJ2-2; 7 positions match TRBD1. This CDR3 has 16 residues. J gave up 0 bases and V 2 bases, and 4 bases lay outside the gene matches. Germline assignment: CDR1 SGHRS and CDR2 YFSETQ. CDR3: CASSFPGGTNTGELFF. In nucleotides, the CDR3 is TGCGCCAGCAGCTTCCCAGGGGGTACGAACACCGGGGAGCTGTTTTTT.

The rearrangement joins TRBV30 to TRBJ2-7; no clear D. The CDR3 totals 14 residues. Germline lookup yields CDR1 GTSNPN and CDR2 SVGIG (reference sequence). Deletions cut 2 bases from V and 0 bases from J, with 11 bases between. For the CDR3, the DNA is TGTGCCTGGAGTATAATTCCAGGCTCCTACGAGCAGTACTTC. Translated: CAWSIIPGSYEQYF.

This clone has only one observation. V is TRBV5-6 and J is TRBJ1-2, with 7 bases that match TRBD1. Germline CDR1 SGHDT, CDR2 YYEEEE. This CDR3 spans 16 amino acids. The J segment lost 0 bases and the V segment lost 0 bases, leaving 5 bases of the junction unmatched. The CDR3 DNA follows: TGTGCCAGCAGCTTGGTCCGACAGGGAGCTAACTATGGCTACACCTTC. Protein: CASSLVRQGANYGYTF.

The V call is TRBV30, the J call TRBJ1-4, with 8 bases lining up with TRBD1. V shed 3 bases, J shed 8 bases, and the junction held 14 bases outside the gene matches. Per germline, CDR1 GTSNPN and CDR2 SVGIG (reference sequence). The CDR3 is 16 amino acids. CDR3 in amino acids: CAWRKTGGQAREKLFF. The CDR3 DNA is TGTGCCTGGAGAAAAACTGGGGGACAGGCGCGGGAAAAACTGTTTTTT.

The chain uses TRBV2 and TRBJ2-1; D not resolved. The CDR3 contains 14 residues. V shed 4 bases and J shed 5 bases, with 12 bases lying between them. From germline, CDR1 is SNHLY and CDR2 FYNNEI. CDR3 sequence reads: CASSAQVVNNEQFF. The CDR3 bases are TGTGCCAGCAGTGCTCAGGTAGTTAACAATGAGCAGTTCTTC.

The CDR3 protein is CASSLGLSGGEETQYF. CDR3 in DNA: TGCGCCAGCAGCTTGGGTCTTAGCGGGGGGGAAGAGACCCAGTACTTC. V is TRBV5-1 and J is TRBJ2-5; 11 positions agree with TRBD2. V lost 0 bases, J lost 3 bases, and 4 bases stayed unmatched. CDR3 length: 16 amino acids. The germline gives CDR1 SGHRS, CDR2 YFSETQ.

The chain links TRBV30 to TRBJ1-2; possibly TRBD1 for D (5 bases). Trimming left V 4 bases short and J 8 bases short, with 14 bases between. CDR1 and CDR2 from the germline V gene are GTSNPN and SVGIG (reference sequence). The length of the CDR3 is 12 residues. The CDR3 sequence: CAWIRGSGGYTF. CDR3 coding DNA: TGTGCCTGGATTAGGGGTTCCGGCGGCTACACCTTC.

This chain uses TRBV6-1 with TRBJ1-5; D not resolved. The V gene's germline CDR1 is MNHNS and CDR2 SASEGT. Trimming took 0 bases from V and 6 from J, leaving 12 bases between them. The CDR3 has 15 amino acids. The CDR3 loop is CASSEAVRRRQPQHF. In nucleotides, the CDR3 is TGTGCCAGCAGTGAAGCTGTGAGGCGCCGTCAGCCCCAGCATTTT.

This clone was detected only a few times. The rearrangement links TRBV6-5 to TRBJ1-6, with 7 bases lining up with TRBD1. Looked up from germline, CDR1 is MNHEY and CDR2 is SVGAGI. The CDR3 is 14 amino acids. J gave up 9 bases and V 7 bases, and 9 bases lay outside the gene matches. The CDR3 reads CASKATGRISPLHF. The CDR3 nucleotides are TGTGCCAGCAAGGCGACAGGGCGAATTTCACCCCTCCACTTT.

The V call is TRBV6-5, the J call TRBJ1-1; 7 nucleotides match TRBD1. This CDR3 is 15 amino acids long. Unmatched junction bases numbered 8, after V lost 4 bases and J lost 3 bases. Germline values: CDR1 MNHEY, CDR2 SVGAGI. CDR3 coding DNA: TGTGCCAGCAGTTCTAGACAGGGTGAAGACACTGAAGCTTTCTTT. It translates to CASSSRQGEDTEAFF.

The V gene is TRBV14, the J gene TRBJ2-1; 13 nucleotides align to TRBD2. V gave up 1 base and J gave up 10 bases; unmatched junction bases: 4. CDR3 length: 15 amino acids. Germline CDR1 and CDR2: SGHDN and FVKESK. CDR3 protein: CASSQGTSGSDEQFF. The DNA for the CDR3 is TGTGCCAGCAGCCAAGGGACTAGCGGGAGTGACGAGCAGTTCTTC. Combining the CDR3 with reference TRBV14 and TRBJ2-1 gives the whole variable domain EAGVTQFPSHSVIEKGQTVTLRCDPISGHDNLYWYRRVMGKEIKFLLHFVKESKQDESGMPNNRFLAERTGGTYSTLKVQPAELEDSGVYFCASSQGTSGSDEQFFGPGTRLTVL.